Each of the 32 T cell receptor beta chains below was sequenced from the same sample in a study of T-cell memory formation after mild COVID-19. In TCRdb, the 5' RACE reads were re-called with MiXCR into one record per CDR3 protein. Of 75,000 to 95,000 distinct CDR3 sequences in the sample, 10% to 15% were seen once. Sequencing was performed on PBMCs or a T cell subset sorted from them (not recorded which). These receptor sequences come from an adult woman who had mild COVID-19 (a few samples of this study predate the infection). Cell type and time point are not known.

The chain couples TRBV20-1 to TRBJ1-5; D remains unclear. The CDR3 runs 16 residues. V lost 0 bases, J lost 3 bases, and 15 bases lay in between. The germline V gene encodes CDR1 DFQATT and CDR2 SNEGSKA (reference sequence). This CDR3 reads CSARDRGNGPNQPQHF. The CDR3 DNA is TGCAGTGCTAGAGATAGAGGTAACGGCCCCAATCAGCCCCAGCATTTT.

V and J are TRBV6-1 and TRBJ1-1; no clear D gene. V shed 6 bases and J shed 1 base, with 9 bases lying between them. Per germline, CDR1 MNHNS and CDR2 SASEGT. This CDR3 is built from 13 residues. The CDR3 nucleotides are TGTGCCAGCAGGGACTTCCAGAACACTGAAGCTTTCTTT. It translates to CASRDFQNTEAFF.

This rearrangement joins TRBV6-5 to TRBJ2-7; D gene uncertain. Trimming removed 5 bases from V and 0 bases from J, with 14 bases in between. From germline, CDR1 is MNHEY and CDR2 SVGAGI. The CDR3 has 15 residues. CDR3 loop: CASSTSLVSSYEQYF. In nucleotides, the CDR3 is TGTGCCAGCAGTACCTCGCTAGTGAGCTCCTACGAGCAGTACTTC.

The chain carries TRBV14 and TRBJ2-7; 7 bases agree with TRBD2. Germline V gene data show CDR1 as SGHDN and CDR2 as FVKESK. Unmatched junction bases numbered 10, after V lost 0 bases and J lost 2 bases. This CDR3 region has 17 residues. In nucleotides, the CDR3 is TGTGCCAGCAGCCAAGATCCGAGAGCGGGGATTACCTACGAGCAGTACTTC. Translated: CASSQDPRAGITYEQYF.

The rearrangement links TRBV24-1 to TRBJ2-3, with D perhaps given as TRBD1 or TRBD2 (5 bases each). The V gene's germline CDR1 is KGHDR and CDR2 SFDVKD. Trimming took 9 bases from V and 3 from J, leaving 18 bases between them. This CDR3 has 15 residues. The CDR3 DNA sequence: TGTGCCACCGCAGCTTGGGATGGGACGACAGATACGCAGTATTTT. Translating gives CATAAWDGTTDTQYF.

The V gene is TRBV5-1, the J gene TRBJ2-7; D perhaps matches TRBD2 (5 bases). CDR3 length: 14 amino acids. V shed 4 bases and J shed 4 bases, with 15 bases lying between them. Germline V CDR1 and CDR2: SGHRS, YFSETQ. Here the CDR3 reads CASSVGVGQYEQYF. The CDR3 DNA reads TGCGCCAGCAGCGTCGGGGTAGGGCAGTACGAGCAGTACTTC.

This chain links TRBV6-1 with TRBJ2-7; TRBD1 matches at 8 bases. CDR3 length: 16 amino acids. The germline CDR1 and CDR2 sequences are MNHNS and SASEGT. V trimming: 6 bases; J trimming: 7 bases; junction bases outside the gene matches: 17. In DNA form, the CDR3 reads TGTGCCAGCAGCGTCGTTAGCGCAGGACAGGGTCGGGAGCAGTACTTC. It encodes CASSVVSAGQGREQYF.

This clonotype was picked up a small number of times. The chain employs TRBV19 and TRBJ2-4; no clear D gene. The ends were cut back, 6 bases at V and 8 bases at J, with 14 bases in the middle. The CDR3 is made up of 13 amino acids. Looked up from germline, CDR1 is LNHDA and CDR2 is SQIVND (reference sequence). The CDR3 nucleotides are TGTGCCAGTAGCCACATAGGTGGTGACATTCAGTACTTC. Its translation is CASSHIGGDIQYF.

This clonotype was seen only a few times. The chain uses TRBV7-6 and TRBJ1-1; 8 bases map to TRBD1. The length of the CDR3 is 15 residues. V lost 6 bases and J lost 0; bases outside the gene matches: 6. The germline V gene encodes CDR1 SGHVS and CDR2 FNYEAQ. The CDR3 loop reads CASSLTGVLNTEAFF. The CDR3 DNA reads TGTGCCAGCAGTTTGACAGGGGTTTTGAACACTGAAGCTTTCTTT.

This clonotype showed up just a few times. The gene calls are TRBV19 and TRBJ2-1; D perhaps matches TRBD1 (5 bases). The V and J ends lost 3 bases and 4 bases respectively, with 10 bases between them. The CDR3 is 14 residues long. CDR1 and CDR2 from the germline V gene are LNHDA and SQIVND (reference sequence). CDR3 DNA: TGTGCCAGTAGTATTGCGGCAGGGTACAATGAGCAGTTCTTC. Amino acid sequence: CASSIAAGYNEQFF.

The DNA of the CDR3 is TGTGCCAGCAGCTCAGGGCGGGGCGCCAGGGATACGCAGTATTTT. Its protein product is CASSSGRGARDTQYF. V gene TRBV7-7 combines with J gene TRBJ2-3; tentative D call: TRBD2 (6 bases). Germline values: CDR1 SSHAT, CDR2 FNYEAQ (reference sequence). The CDR3 runs 15 residues. V shed 4 bases and J shed 6 bases, with 17 bases lying between them.

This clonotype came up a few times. CDR3: CASRPGGHNEQFF. The CDR3 DNA sequence: TGTGCCAGCAGGCCGGGGGGGCACAATGAGCAGTTCTTC. J is TRBJ2-1 and V is TRBV12-3 or TRBV12-4; 8 positions agree with TRBD2. The CDR3 runs to 13 residues. The ends lost 6 bases at V and 5 bases at J; junction bases unmatched: 3.

The CDR3 loop reads CAVGQGNQPQHF. Here the CDR3 DNA reads TGTGCCGTCGGACAGGGCAATCAGCCCCAGCATTTT. V usage is TRBV7-8 and J usage is TRBJ1-5; 7 nucleotides match TRBD1. V was pared by 11 bases and J by 2 bases, with 3 bases of the junction left unmatched. The germline CDR1 and CDR2 sequences are SGHVS and FQNEAQ. The CDR3 is made up of 12 amino acids.

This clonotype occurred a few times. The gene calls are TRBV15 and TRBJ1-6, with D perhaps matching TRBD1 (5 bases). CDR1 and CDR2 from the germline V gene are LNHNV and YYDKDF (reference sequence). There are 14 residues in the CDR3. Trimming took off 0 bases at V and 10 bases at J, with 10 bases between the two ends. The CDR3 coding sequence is TGTGCCACCAGCAGAGATCGCGGGGGATCACCCCTCCACTTT. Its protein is CATSRDRGGSPLHF.

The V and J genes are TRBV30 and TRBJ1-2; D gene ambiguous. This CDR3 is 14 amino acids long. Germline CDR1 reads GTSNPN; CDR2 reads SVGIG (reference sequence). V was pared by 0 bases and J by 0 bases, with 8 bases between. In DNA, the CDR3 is TGTGCCTGGAGTGTATTAGGTACTAACTATGGCTACACCTTC. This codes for CAWSVLGTNYGYTF.

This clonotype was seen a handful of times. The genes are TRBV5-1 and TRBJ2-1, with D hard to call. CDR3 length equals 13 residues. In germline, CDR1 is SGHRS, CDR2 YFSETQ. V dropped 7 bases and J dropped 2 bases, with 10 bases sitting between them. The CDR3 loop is CASGSPPYNEQFF. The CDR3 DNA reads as TGCGCCAGCGGCAGCCCTCCCTACAATGAGCAGTTCTTC. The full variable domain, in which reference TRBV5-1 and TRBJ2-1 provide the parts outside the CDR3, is KAGVTQTPRYLIKTRGQQVTLSCSPISGHRSVSWYQQTPGQGLQFLFEYFSETQRNKGNFPGRFSGRQFSNSRSEMNVSTLELGDSALYLCASGSPPYNEQFFGPGTRLTVL.

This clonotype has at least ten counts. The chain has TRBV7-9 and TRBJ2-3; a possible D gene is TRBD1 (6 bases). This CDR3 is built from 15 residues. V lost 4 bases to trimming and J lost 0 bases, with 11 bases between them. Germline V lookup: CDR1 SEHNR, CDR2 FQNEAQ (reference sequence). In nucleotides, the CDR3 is TGTGCCAGCAGCTCCGACAGGAGAAGCACAGATACGCAGTATTTT. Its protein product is CASSSDRRSTDTQYF.

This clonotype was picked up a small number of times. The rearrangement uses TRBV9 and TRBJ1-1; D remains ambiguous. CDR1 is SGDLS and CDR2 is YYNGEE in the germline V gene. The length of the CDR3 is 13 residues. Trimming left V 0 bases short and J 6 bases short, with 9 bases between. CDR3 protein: CASSVEPSPEAFF. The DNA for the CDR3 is TGTGCCAGCAGCGTAGAGCCCAGCCCTGAAGCTTTCTTT.

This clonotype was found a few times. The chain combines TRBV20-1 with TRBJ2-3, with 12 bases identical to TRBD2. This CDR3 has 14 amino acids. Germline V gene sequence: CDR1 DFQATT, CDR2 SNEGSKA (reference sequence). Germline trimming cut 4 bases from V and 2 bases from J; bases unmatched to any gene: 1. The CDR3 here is CSATSGRATDTQYF. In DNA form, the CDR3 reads TGCAGTGCTACTAGCGGGAGGGCCACAGATACGCAGTATTTT.

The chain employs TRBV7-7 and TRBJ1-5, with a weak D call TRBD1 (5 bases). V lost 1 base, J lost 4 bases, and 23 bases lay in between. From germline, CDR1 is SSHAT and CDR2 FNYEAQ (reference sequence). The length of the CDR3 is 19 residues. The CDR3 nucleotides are TGTGCCAGCAGCTTAGTGTATCCGGGACGCCTCTCTGGAAATCAGCCCCAGCATTTT. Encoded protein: CASSLVYPGRLSGNQPQHF. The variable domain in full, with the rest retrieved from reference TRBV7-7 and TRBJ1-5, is GAGVSQSPRYKVTKRGQDVTLRCDPISSHATLYWYQQALGQGPEFLTYFNYEAQPDKSGLPSDRFSAERPEGSISTLTIQRTEQRDSAMYRCASSLVYPGRLSGNQPQHFGDGTRLSIL.

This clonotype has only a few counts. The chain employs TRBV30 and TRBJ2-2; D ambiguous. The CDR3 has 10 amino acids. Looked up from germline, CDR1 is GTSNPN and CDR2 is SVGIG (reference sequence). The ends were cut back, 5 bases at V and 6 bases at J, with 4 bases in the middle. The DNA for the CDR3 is TGTGCCTGGGGGCCCGGGGAGCTGTTTTTT. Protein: CAWGPGELFF. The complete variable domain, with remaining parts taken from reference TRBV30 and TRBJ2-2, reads SQTIHQWPATLVQPVGSPLSLECTVEGTSNPNLYWYRQAAGRGLQLLFYSVGIGQISSEVPQNLSASRPQDRQFILSSKKLLLSDSGFYLCAWGPGELFFGEGSRLTVL.

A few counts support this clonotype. CDR3 nucleotide sequence: TGCGCCAGCAGCCCCCTAACGGGAGCGTACAATGAGCAGTTCTTC. This sequence encodes CASSPLTGAYNEQFF. The chain links TRBV4-3 to TRBJ2-1; D is possibly TRBD2 (6 bases). Germline V gene lookup returns CDR1 LGHNA and CDR2 YSLEER. This CDR3 comprises 15 residues. The V end was cut by 4 bases, the J end by 4 bases, with 14 bases between.

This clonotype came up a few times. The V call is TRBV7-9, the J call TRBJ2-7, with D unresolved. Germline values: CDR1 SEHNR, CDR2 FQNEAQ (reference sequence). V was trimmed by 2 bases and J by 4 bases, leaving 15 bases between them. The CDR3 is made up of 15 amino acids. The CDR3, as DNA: TGTGCCAGCAGCTTAACCAGCCTAGGTGTATACGAGCAGTACTTC. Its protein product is CASSLTSLGVYEQYF. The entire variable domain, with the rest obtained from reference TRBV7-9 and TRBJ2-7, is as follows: DTGVSQNPRHKITKRGQNVTFRCDPISEHNRLYWYRQTLGQGPEFLTYFQNEAQLEKSRLLSDRFSAERPKGSFSTLEIQRTEQGDSAMYLCASSLTSLGVYEQYFGPGTRLTVT.

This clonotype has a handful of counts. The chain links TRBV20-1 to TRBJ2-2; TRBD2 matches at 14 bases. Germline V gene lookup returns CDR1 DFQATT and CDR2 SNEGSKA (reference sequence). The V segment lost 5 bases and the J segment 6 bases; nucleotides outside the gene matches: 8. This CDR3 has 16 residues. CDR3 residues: CSASTSGRAQAGELFF. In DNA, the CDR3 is TGCAGTGCTTCGACTAGCGGGAGGGCCCAAGCCGGGGAGCTGTTTTTT.

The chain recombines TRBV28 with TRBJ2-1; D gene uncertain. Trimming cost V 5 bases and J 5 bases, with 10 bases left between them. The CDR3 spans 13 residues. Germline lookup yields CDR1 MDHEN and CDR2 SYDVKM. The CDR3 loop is CASSLDLNNEQFF. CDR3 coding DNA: TGTGCCAGCAGTCTCGACCTTAACAATGAGCAGTTCTTC.

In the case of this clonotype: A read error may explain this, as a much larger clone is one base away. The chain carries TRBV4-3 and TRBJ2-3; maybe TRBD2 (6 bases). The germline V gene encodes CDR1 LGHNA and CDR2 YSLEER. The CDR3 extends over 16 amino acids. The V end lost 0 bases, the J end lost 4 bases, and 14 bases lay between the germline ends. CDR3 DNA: TGCGCCAGCAGCCAAGATTTGGGGGAGCGGGCAGATACGCAGTATTTT. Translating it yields CASSQDLGERADTQYF.

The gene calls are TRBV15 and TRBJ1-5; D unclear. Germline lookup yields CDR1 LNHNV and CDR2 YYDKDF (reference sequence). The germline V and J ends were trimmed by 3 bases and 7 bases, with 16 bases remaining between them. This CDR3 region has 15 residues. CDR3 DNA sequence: TGTGCCACCAGCAGCCCCAGCGAGGGAAACCAGCCCCAGCATTTT. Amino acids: CATSSPSEGNQPQHF. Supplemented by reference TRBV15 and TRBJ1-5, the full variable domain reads DAMVIQNPRYQVTQFGKPVTLSCSQTLNHNVMYWYQQKSSQAPKLLFHYYDKDFNNEADTPDNFQSRRPNTSFCFLDIRSPGLGDTAMYLCATSSPSEGNQPQHFGDGTRLSIL.

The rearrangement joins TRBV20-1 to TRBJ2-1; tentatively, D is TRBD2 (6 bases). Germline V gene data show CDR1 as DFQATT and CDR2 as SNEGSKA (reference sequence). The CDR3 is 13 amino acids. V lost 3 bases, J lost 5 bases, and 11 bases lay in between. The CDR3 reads CSASSGQNNEQFF. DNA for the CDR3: TGCAGTGCTAGTAGCGGCCAAAACAATGAGCAGTTCTTC.

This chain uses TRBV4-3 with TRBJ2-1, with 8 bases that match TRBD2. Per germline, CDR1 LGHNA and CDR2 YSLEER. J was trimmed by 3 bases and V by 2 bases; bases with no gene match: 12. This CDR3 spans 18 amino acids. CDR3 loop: CASSQRLALLAYYNEQFF. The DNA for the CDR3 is TGCGCCAGCAGCCAAAGACTAGCGTTATTGGCTTACTACAATGAGCAGTTCTTC.

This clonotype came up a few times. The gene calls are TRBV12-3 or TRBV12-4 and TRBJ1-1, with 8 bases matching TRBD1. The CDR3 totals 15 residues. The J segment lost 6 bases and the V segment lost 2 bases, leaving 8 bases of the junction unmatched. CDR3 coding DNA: TGTGCCAGCAGTTTATTCACAGGGGGTTACTCTGAAGCTTTCTTT. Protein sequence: CASSLFTGGYSEAFF.

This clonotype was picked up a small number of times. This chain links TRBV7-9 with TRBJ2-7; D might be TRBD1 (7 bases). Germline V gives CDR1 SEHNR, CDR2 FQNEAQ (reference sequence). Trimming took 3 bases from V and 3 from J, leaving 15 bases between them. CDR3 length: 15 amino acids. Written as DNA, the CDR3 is TGTGCCAGCAGCTTCGGACAGGACTACTACTACGAGCAGTACTTC. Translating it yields CASSFGQDYYYEQYF.

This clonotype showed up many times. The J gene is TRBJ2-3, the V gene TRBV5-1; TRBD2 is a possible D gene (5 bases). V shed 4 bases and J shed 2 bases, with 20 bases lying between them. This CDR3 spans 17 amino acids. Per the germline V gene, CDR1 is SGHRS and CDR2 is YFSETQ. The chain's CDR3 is CASSPGEPPTFTDTQYF. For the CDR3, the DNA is TGCGCCAGCAGCCCTGGGGAGCCACCGACATTCACAGATACGCAGTATTTT.